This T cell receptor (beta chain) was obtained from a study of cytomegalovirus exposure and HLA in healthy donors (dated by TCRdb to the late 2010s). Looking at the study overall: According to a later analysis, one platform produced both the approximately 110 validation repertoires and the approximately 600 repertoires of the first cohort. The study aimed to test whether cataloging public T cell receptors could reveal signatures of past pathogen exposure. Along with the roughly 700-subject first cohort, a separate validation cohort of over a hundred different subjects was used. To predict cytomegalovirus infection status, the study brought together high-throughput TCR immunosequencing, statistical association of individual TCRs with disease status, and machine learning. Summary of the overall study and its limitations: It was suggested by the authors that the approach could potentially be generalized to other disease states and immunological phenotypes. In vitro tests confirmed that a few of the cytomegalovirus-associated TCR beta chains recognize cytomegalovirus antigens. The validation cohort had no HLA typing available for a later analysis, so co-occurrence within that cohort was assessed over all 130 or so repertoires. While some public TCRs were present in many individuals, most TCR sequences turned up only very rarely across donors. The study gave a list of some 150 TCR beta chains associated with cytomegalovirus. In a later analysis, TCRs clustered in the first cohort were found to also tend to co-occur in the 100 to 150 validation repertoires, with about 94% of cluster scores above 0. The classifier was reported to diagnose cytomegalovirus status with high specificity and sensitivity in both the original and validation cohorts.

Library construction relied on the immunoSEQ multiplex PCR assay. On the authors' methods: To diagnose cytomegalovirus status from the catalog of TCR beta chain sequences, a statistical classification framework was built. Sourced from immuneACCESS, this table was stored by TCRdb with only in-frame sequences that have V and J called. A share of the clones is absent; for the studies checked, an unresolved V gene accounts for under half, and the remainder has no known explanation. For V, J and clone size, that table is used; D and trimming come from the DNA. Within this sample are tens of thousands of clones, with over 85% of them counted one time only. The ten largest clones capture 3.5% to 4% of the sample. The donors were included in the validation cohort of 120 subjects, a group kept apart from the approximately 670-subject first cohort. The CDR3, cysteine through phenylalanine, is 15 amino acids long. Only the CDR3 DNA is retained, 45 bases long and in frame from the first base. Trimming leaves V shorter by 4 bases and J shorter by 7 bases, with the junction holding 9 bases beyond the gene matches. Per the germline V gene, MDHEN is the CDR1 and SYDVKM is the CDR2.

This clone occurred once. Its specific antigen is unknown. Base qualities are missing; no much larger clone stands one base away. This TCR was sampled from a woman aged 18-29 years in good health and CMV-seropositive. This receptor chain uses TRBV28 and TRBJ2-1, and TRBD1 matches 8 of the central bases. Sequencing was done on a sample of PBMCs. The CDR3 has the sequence CASSSGQAAANEQFF. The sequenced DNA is TGTGCCAGCAGTTCGGGACAGGCGGCTGCTAATGAGCAGTTCTTC.